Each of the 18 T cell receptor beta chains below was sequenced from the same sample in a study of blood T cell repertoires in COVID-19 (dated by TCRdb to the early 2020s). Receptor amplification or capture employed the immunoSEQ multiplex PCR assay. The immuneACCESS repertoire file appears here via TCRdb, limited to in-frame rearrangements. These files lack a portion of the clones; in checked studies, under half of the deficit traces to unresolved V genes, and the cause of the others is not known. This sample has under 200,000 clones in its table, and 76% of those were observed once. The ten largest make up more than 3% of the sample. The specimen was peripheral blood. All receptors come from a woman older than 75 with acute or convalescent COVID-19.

In DNA, the CDR3 is TGTGCCAGCTCACCACTCGGGTCCGACACCGGGGAGCTGTTTTTT. Translation gives CASSPLGSDTGELFF. V gene TRBV18 combines with J gene TRBJ2-2; D is uncertain. Germline loops: CDR1 KGHSH, CDR2 LQKENI. The CDR3 extends over 15 amino acids. V was cut by 1 base and J by 3 bases, with 9 bases left in between.

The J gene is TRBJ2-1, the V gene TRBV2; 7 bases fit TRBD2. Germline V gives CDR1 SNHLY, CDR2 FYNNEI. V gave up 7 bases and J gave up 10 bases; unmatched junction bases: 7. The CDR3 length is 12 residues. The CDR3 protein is CASMGAGREQFF. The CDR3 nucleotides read TGTGCCAGCATGGGAGCGGGGCGGGAGCAGTTCTTC.

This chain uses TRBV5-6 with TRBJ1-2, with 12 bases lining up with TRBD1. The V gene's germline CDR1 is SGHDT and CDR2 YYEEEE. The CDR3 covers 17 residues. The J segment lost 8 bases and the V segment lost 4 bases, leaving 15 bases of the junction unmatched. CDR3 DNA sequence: TGTGCCAGCAGCCCCCTCGGGACAGGGGGCGCGATTGACGGCTACACCTTC. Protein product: CASSPLGTGGAIDGYTF. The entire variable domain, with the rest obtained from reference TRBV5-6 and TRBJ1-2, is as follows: DAGVTQSPTHLIKTRGQQVTLRCSPKSGHDTVSWYQQALGQGPQFIFQYYEEEERQRGNFPDRFSGHQFPNYSSELNVNALLLGDSALYLCASSPLGTGGAIDGYTFGSGTRLTVV.

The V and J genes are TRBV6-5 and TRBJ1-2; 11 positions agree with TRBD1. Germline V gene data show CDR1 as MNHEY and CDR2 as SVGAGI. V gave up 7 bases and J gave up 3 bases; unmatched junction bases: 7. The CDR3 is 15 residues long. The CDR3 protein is CASKGTGGNHYGYTF. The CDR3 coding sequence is TGTGCCAGCAAAGGGACAGGGGGAAATCACTATGGCTACACCTTC.

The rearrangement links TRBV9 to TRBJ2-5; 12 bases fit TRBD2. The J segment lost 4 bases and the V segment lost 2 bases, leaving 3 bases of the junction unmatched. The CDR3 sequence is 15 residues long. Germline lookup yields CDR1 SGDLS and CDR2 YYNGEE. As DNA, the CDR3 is TGTGCCAGCAGCGTGACTAGCGGGAGATCAGAGACCCAGTACTTC. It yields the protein CASSVTSGRSETQYF.

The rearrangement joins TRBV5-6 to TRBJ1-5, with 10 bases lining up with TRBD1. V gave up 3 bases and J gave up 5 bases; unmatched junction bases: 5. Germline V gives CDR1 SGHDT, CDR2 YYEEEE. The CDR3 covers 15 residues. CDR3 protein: CASSSGTGVDQPQHF. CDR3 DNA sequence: TGTGCCAGCAGCTCGGGGACAGGGGTCGATCAGCCCCAGCATTTT.

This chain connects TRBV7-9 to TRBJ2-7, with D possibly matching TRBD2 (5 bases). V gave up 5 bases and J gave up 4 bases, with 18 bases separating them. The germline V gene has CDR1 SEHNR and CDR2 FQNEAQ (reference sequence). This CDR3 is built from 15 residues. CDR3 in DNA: TGTGCCAGCAGCCCTCGGGGAGCGGAGCGATACGAGCAGTACTTC. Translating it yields CASSPRGAERYEQYF.

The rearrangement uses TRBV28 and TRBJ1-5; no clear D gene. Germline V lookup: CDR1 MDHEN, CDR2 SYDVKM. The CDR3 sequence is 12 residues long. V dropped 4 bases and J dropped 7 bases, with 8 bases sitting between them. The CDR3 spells CASSSLRQPQHF. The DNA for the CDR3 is TGTGCCAGCAGTTCCCTGCGGCAGCCCCAGCATTTT.

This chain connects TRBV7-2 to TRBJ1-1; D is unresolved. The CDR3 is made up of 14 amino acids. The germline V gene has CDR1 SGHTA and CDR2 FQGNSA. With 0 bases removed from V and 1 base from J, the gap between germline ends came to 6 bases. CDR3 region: CASSLASWNTEAFF. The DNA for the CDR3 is TGTGCCAGCAGCTTAGCATCCTGGAACACTGAAGCTTTCTTT. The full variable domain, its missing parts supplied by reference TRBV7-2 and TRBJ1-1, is GAGVSQSPSNKVTEKGKDVELRCDPISGHTALYWYRQSLGQGLEFLIYFQGNSAPDKSGLPSDRFSAERTGGSVSTLTIQRTQQEDSAVYLCASSLASWNTEAFFGQGTRLTVV.

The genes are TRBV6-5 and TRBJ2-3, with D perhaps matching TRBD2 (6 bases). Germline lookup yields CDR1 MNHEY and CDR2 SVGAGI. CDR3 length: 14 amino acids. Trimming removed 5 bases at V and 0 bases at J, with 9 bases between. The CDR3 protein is CASSIAESTDTQYF. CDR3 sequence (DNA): TGTGCCAGCAGTATAGCGGAGAGCACAGATACGCAGTATTTT.

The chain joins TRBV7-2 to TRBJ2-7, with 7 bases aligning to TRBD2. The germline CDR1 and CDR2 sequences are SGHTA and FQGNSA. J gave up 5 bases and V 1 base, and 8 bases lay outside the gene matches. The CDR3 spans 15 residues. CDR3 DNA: TGTGCCAGCAGCTTAGGGATGGGAGGGGACCACGAGCAGTACTTC. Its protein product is CASSLGMGGDHEQYF.

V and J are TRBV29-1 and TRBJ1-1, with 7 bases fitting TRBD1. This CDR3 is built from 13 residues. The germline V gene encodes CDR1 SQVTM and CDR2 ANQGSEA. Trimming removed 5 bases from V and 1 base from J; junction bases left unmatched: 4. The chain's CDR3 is CSVMTGRNTEAFF. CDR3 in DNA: TGCAGCGTTATGACAGGGAGGAACACTGAAGCTTTCTTT.

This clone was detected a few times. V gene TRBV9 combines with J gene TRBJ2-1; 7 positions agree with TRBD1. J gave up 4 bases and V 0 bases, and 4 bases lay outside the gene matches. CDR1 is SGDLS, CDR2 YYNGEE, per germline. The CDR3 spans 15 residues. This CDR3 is CASSVGGTDYNEQFF. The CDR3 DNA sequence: TGTGCCAGCAGCGTAGGGGGGACAGATTACAATGAGCAGTTCTTC.

In DNA, the CDR3 is TGTGCCAGCAGCTTCCCCGGGACAGGGACGGAAAAACTGTTTTTT. Translating gives CASSFPGTGTEKLFF. V usage is TRBV7-9 and J usage is TRBJ1-4; 9 nucleotides align to TRBD1. Germline CDR1 is SEHNR and CDR2 is FQNEAQ (reference sequence). The CDR3 is 15 residues long. V lost 3 bases, J lost 8 bases, and 7 bases stayed unmatched. Full variable domain (missing parts from reference TRBV7-9 and TRBJ1-4): DTGVSQNPRHKITKRGQNVTFRCDPISEHNRLYWYRQTLGQGPEFLTYFQNEAQLEKSRLLSDRFSAERPKGSFSTLEIQRTEQGDSAMYLCASSFPGTGTEKLFFGSGTQLSVL.

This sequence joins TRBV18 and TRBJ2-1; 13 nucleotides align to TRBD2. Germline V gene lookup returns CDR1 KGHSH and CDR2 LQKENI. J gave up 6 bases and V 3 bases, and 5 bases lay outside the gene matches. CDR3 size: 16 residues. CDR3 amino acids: CASSPSLAGGPNEQFF. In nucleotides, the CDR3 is TGTGCCAGCTCACCCTCACTAGCGGGAGGGCCCAATGAGCAGTTCTTC.

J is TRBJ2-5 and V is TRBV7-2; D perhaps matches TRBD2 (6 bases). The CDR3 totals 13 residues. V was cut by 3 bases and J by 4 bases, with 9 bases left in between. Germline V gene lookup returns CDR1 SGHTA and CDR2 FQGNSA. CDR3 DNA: TGTGCCAGCAGCTTGTTCGGGGGAGAGACCCAGTACTTC. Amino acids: CASSLFGGETQYF.

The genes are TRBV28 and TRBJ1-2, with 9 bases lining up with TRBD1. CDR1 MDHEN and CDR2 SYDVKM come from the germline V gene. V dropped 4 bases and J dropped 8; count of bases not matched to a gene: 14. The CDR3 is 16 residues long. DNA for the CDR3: TGTGCCAGCAGTTCCGGACAGGGGATAAGATTCAAGGGCTACACCTTC. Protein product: CASSSGQGIRFKGYTF.

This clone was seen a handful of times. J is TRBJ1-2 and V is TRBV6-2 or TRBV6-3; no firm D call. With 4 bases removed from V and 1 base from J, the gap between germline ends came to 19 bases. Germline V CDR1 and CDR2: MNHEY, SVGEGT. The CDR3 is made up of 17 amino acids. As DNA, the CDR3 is TGTGCCAGCAGTTCCCAAGCGGCAGGCTTGTTTAACTATGGCTACACCTTC. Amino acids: CASSSQAAGLFNYGYTF.